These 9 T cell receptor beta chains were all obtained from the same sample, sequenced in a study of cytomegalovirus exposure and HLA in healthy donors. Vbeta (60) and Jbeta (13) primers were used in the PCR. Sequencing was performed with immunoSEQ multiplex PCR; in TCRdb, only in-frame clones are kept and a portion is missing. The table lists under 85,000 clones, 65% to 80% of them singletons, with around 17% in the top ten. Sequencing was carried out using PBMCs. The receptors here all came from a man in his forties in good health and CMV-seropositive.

The chain's CDR3 is CASSYSSGVQETQYF. CDR3 nucleotides: TGTGCCAGCAGTTACTCGTCAGGGGTACAAGAGACCCAGTACTTC. This rearrangement joins TRBV6-5 to TRBJ2-5; maybe TRBD1 (6 bases). The ends were cut back, 0 bases at V and 2 bases at J, with 10 bases in the middle. CDR1 MNHEY and CDR2 SVGAGI come from the germline V gene. The CDR3 has 15 residues.

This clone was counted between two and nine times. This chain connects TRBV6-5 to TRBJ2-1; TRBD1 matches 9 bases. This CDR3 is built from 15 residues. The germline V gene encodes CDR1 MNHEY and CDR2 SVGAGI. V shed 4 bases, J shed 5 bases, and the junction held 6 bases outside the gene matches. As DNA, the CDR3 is TGTGCCAGCAGTTCTTTGGACAGGGGAAACAATGAGCAGTTCTTC. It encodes CASSSLDRGNNEQFF.

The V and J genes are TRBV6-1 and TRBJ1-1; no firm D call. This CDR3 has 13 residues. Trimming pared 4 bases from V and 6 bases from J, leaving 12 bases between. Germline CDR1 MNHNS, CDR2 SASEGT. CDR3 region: CASSARTPAEAFF. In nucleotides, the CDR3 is TGTGCCAGCAGTGCGAGAACGCCCGCTGAAGCTTTCTTT.

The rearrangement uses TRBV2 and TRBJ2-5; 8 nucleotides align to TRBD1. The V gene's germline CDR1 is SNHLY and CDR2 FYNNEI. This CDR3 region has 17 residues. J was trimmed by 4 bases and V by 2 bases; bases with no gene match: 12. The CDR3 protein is CASSERIKDRARETQYF. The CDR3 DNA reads TGTGCCAGCAGTGAAAGAATCAAGGACAGGGCCCGAGAGACCCAGTACTTC.

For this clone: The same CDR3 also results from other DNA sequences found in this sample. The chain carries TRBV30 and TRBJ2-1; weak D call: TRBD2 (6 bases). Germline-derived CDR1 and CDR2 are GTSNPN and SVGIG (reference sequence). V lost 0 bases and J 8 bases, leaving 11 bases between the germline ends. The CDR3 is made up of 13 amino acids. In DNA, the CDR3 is TGTGCCTGGAGTGTGTCGGGGGTCTATGAGCAGTTCTTC. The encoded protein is CAWSVSGVYEQFF.

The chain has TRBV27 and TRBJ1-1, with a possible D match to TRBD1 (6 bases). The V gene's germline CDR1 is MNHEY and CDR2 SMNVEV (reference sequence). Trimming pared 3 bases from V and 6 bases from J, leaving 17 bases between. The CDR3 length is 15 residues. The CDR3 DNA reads TGTGCCAGCAGTTTGTATCAGGGGTCTGTCGCTGAAGCTTTCTTT. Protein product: CASSLYQGSVAEAFF.

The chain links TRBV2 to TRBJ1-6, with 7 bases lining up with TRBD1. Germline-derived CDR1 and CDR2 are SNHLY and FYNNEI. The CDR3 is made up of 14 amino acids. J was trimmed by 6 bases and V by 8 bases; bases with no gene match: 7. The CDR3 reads CASHPQGGNSPLHF. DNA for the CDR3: TGTGCCAGCCATCCCCAGGGGGGTAATTCACCCCTCCACTTT.

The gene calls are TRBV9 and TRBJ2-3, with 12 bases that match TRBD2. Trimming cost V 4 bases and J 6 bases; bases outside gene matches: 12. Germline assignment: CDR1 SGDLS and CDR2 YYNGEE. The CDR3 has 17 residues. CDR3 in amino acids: CASSTSTSGSPGDTQYF. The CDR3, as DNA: TGTGCCAGCAGCACCTCGACTAGCGGGAGTCCTGGGGATACGCAGTATTTT. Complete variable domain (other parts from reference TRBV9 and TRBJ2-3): DSGVTQTPKHLITATGQRVTLRCSPRSGDLSVYWYQQSLDQGLQFLIQYYNGEERAKGNILERFSAQQFPDLHSELNLSSLELGDSALYFCASSTSTSGSPGDTQYFGPGTRLTVL.

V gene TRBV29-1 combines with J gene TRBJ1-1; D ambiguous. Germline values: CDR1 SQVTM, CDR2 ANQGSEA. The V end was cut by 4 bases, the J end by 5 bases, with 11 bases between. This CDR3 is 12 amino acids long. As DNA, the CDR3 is TGCAGCGTTGTTGTCAGAGGGACTGAAGCTTTCTTT. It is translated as CSVVVRGTEAFF.